This TCR gamma chain came from a study of Vδ1+ human thymocytes. Study-level results: TRG sequences recurred across donors, whereas TRD sequences stayed essentially private. Approximately 19% of thymic delta-chain sequences were Vdelta2, with few Vdelta3, unlike blood Vdelta1+ controls. Thymic TRG and TRD repertoires appeared highly polyclonal.

Unmatched junction bases numbered 8, after V lost 5 bases and J lost 7 bases. CDR1 and CDR2 from the germline V gene are VTNTFY and YDVSTARD (reference sequence). This CDR3 has 12 amino acids. Sequences come from RNA converted to cDNA by reverse transcription. Multiplex PCR used pooled V-gene forward primers and a constant-region reverse primer to amplify CDR3s. TCRdb called clones from the multiplex PCR reads again using CATT. The data show about 36,000 gamma-chain clones, roughly a fifth seen once. This clone was seen a few times. The antigen is not known. The sequencing input was Vdelta1+ gamma-delta thymocytes from the thymus. As to subset: FACS-sorted CD3+ TCRalphabeta- TCRVdelta1+ TCRVdelta2- thymocytes. The clonotype was recovered from a girl in the first two years of life who had congenital heart surgery. V gene TRGV3 combines with J gene TRGJ1 or TRGJ2. CDR3 amino acids: CATWGIWYKKLF. The CDR3 DNA sequence: TGTGCCACCTGGGGGATTTGGTATAAGAAACTCTTT.